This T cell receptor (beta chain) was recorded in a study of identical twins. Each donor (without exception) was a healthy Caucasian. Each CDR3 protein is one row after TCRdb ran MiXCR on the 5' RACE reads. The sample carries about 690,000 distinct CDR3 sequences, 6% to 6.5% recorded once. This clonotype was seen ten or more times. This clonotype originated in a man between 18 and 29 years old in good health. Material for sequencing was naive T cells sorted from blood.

This CDR3 is CSVEPGPSYNEQFF. CDR3 sequence (DNA): TGCAGCGTTGAGCCGGGCCCCTCCTACAATGAGCAGTTCTTC. The rearrangement links TRBV29-1 to TRBJ2-1, with D unresolved. This CDR3 has 14 amino acids. Germline V lookup: CDR1 SQVTM, CDR2 ANQGSEA. The V end lost 3 bases, the J end lost 0 bases, and 9 bases lay between the germline ends.